This record looks at one T cell receptor (beta chain) sequence and its context. Its antigen is unidentified. TCRdb's copy holds only in-frame clones and misses some; the assay was immunoSEQ multiplex PCR. The profile shows around 10,000 clones, 85% to 90% of them singletons. The data were taken from a study of stem cell transplantation in POMP-related autoinflammatory disease. PRAID featured prominent immunodeficiency. CDR3 length equals 14 residues. Germline V gene data show CDR1 as SGHAT and CDR2 as FQNNGV. Deletions cut 4 bases from V and 0 bases from J, with 7 bases between. Overall study findings and caveats: In patients with PRAID, every analyzed T-cell subset tended to show lower diversity and higher clonality. Patients with PRAID showed a restricted number of unique TRB V-J gene pairings.

The origin of this receptor is a human donor with POMP-related autoinflammation and immune dysregulation (PRAID). The gene calls are TRBV11-2 and TRBJ2-1, with no clear D. The specimen comprised CD8+ T cells from PBMCs, sampled before stem cell transplantation. This CDR3 is CASSSPSSYNEQFF. The CDR3 DNA follows: TGTGCCAGCAGCTCCCCGAGCTCCTACAATGAGCAGTTCTTC.